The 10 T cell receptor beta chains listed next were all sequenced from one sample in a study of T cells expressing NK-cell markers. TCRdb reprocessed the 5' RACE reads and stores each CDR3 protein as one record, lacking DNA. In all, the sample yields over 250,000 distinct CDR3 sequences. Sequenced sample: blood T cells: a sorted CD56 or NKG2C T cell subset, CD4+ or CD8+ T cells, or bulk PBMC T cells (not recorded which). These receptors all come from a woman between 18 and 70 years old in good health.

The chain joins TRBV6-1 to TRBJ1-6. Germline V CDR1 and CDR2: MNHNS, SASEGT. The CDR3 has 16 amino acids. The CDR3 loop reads CASRENNRSYNSPLHF.

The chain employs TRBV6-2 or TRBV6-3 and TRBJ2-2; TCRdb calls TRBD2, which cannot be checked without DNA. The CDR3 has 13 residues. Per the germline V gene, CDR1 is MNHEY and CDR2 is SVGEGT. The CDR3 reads CAASTPPTGELFF.

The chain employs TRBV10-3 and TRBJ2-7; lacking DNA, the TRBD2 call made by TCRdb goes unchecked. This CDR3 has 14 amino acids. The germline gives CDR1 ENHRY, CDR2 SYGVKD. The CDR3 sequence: CAIRQREPSYEQYF.

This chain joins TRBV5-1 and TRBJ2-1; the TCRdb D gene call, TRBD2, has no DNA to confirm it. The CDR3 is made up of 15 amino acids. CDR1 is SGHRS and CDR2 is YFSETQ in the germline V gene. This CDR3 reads CASSLEGRGADEQFF.

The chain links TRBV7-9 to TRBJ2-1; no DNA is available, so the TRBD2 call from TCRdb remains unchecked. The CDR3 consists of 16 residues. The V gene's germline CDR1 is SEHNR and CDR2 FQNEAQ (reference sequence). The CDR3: CASSLVGQRRGNEQFF.

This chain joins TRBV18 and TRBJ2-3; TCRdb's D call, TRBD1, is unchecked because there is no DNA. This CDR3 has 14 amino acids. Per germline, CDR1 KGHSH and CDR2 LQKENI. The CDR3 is CASSPDSVTDTQYF.

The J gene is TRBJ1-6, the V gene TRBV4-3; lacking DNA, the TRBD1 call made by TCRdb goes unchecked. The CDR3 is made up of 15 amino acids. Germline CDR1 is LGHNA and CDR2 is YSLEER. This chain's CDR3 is CASSQGAGNNSPLHF.

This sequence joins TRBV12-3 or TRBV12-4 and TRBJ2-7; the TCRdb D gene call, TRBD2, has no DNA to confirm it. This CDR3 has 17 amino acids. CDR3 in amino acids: CASSQHPPVLSLNEQYF.

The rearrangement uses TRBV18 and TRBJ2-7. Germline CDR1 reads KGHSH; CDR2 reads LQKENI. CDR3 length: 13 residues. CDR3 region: CASSPPAGYEQYF.

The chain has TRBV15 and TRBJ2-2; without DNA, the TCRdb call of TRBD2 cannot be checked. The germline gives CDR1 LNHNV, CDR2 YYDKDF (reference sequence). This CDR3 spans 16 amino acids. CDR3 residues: CATSTGLALNTGELFF.